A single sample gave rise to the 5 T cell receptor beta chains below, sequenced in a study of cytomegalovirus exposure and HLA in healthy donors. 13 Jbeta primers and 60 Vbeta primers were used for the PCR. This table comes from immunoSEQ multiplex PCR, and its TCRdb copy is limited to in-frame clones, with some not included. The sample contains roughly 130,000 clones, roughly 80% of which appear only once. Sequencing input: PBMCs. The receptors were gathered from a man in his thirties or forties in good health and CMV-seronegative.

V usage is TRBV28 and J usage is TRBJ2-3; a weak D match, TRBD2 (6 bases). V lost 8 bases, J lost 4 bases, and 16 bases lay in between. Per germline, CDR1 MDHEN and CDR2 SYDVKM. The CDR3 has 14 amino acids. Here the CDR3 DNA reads TGTGCCAGCGGCCTTGGAGGGAACGCAGATACGCAGTATTTT. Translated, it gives CASGLGGNADTQYF.

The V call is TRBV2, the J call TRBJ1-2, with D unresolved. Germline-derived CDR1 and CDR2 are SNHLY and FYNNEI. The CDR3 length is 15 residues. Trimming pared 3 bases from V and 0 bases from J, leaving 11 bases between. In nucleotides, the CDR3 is TGTGCCAGCAGTGACAGTCAGGTTCCTAACTATGGCTACACCTTC. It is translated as CASSDSQVPNYGYTF. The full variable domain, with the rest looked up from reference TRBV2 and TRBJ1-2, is EPEVTQTPSHQVTQMGQEVILRCVPISNHLYFYWYRQILGQKVEFLVSFYNNEISEKSEIFDDQFSVERPDGSNFTLKIRSTKLEDSAMYFCASSDSQVPNYGYTFGSGTRLTVV.

CDR3 coding DNA: TGTGCCAGCACCGCGGTATCCTATGGCTACACCTTC. This sequence encodes CASTAVSYGYTF. V usage is TRBV2 and J usage is TRBJ1-2; unclear D gene. V was shortened by 7 bases and J by 4 bases, with 10 bases between the two germline ends. Germline CDR1 and CDR2: SNHLY and FYNNEI. This CDR3 comprises 12 residues.

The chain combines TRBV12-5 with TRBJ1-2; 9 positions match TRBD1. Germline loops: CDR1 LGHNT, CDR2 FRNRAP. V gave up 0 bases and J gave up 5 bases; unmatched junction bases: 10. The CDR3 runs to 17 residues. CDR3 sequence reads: CASGLVLSGQGEYGYTF. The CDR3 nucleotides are TGTGCTAGTGGTTTGGTACTGTCGGGACAGGGCGAATATGGCTACACCTTC.

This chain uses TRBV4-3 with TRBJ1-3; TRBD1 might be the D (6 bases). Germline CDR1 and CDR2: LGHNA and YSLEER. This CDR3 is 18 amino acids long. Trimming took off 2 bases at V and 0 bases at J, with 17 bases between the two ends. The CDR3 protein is CASSQFPGGPSSGNTIYF. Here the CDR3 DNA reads TGCGCCAGCAGCCAATTTCCGGGGGGCCCGAGCTCTGGAAACACCATATATTTT.